The sequence of this T cell receptor beta chain was determined in a study of T cell responses to AZD1222 COVID-19 vaccine. CDR3 size: 17 residues. Germline V gene data show CDR1 as LGHDT and CDR2 as YNNKEL (reference sequence). The V gene end was trimmed by 4 bases and the J gene end by 7 bases; junction bases not matched to a gene: 18. Measured with immunoSEQ multiplex PCR; TCRdb has only the in-frame clones, and not every one. The sample includes about 140,000 clones, roughly 90% of them seen just once. Sequencing was performed on peripheral blood, taken on day 0 of AZD1222 vaccination. The V gene is TRBV3-1 (or the pseudogene TRBV3-2), the J gene TRBJ2-7, with TRBD2 matching over 8 bases. The origin of this receptor is an adult in good health. CDR3 DNA: TGTGCCAGCAGCCCACGGGGGGGAACCTTCCTTTCGGGAGAGCAGTACTTC. Translated, it gives CASSPRGGTFLSGEQYF.